A single sample is the source of the 26 T cell receptor beta chains below, sequenced in a study of shared clonotypes between healthy human individuals. TCRdb keeps only in-frame clones here, not all; method: immunoSEQ multiplex PCR. Among roughly 2.2 million clones, roughly 90% were seen once, and the ten largest hold more than 0.35%. The sample was naive CD4+ T cells from PBMCs. Regarding subset: CD45RA+ positively selected. The receptors originated from a man in his late teens or twenties in good health. Some clones in this sample may be carry-over from other donors' samples.

The V call is TRBV10-3, the J call TRBJ2-3; the match to TRBD2 covers 11 bases. This CDR3 is 14 amino acids long. Looked up from germline, CDR1 is ENHRY and CDR2 is SYGVKD. J was trimmed by 4 bases and V by 6 bases; bases with no gene match: 3. This CDR3 is CAIRTSGRSDTQYF. For the CDR3, the DNA is TGTGCCATCAGAACTAGCGGGAGATCAGATACGCAGTATTTT.

The rearrangement uses TRBV7-8 and TRBJ2-7; D gene uncertain. CDR1 and CDR2 from the germline V gene are SGHVS and FQNEAQ. The CDR3 has 15 residues. Deletions cut 5 bases from V and 1 base from J, with 15 bases between. CDR3 sequence: CASSRVTDGSYEQYF. As DNA, the CDR3 is TGTGCCAGCAGCCGGGTTACAGACGGTTCCTACGAGCAGTACTTC.

CDR3 in DNA: TGTGCCAGCAGTTACTCCCTGCAGCTCTACGAGCAGTACTTC. Encoded protein: CASSYSLQLYEQYF. The chain couples TRBV6-5 to TRBJ2-7; D remains ambiguous. The germline CDR1 and CDR2 sequences are MNHEY and SVGAGI. The CDR3 extends over 14 amino acids. Trimming took off 0 bases at V and 3 bases at J, with 9 bases between the two ends.

V usage is TRBV18 and J usage is TRBJ1-1; 8 nucleotides match TRBD1. CDR3 length: 14 residues. V shed 2 bases and J 6 bases; nucleotides not matched to a gene: 5. The germline gives CDR1 KGHSH, CDR2 LQKENI. For the CDR3, the DNA is TGTGCCAGCTCACCAGTTGACAGGGGAGCTGAAGCTTTCTTT. Translated, it gives CASSPVDRGAEAFF.

The chain carries TRBV28 and TRBJ1-2; D perhaps matches TRBD1 (5 bases). Looked up from germline, CDR1 is MDHEN and CDR2 is SYDVKM. The CDR3 covers 14 residues. V was clipped by 10 bases and J by 3 bases, with 18 bases between them. CDR3 in amino acids: CATRRGGGDYGYTF. Here the CDR3 DNA reads TGTGCCACCCGCCGGGGTGGGGGGGACTATGGCTACACCTTC.

The CDR3 nucleotides are TGTGCCACCCAATCGGGCAGGACATACTATGGCTACACCTTC. Translating it yields CATQSGRTYYGYTF. The chain uses TRBV28 and TRBJ1-2; weak D call: TRBD1 (5 bases). Trimming left V 10 bases short and J 3 bases short, with 18 bases between. The CDR3 totals 14 residues. Per germline, CDR1 MDHEN and CDR2 SYDVKM.

The CDR3 nucleotides are TGTGCCAGCAGCTTCGGGACTAGCGGGGGGTACTACGAGCAGTACTTC. It translates to CASSFGTSGGYYEQYF. This sequence joins TRBV11-2 and TRBJ2-7; 15 nucleotides match TRBD2. The CDR3 loop spans 16 amino acids. The germline gives CDR1 SGHAT, CDR2 FQNNGV. V was clipped by 3 bases and J by 3 bases; unmatched bases: 3.

This chain joins TRBV11-2 and TRBJ2-7, with D possibly matching TRBD2 (5 bases). Germline assignment: CDR1 SGHAT and CDR2 FQNNGV. The CDR3 is 15 amino acids. Deletions cut 5 bases from V and 4 bases from J, with 18 bases between. The CDR3 coding sequence is TGTGCCAGCAGCCCAGAGGGTCAGTGGCGGTACGAGCAGTACTTC. It translates to CASSPEGQWRYEQYF. The complete variable domain, with remaining parts taken from reference TRBV11-2 and TRBJ2-7, reads EAGVAQSPRYKIIEKRQSVAFWCNPISGHATLYWYQQILGQGPKLLIQFQNNGVVDDSQLPKDRFSAERLKGVDSTLKIQPAKLEDSAVYLCASSPEGQWRYEQYFGPGTRLTVT.

DNA for the CDR3: TGTGCCAGCAGCGTAGGACCGACCTACCACGAGCAGTACTTC. Protein sequence: CASSVGPTYHEQYF. The chain has TRBV9 and TRBJ2-7; D uncertain. Germline lookup yields CDR1 SGDLS and CDR2 YYNGEE. V lost 0 bases to trimming and J lost 5 bases, with 12 bases between them. CDR3 length: 14 amino acids.

V usage is TRBV27 and J usage is TRBJ2-7; D is unclear. CDR3 length: 18 residues. Germline loops: CDR1 MNHEY, CDR2 SMNVEV (reference sequence). Trimming removed 0 bases at V and 3 bases at J, with 21 bases between. The CDR3 sequence is CASSLSRPGPDQRYEQYF. CDR3 sequence (DNA): TGTGCCAGCAGTTTATCGAGGCCAGGACCCGACCAACGCTACGAGCAGTACTTC.

Concerning this clone itself: Other DNA variants within this sample encode the same CDR3. V and J are TRBV5-6 and TRBJ1-1; perhaps TRBD1 as D (6 bases). The CDR3 runs 14 residues. Trimming left V 0 bases short and J 4 bases short, with 10 bases between. The germline CDR1 and CDR2 sequences are SGHDT and YYEEEE. The CDR3 DNA is TGTGCCAGCAGCTTGGCCAGGGGAGCCACTGAAGCTTTCTTT. It specifies CASSLARGATEAFF.

The gene calls are TRBV15 and TRBJ2-7, with 10 nucleotides matching TRBD2. Looked up from germline, CDR1 is LNHNV and CDR2 is YYDKDF (reference sequence). The CDR3 loop spans 16 amino acids. V shed 4 bases and J 3 bases; nucleotides not matched to a gene: 9. CDR3 coding DNA: TGTGCCACCAGCACGATCACTAGCGGGAAGCTCTACGAGCAGTACTTC. Its protein product is CATSTITSGKLYEQYF.

Concerning this clone itself: The sample contains more than one DNA sequence encoding this CDR3. The chain recombines TRBV18 with TRBJ1-1, with D possibly TRBD1 on 5 matching bases. From germline, CDR1 is KGHSH and CDR2 LQKENI. V lost 5 bases and J 1 base, leaving 8 bases between the germline ends. This CDR3 is built from 13 residues. The CDR3 DNA is TGTGCCAGCTCAGTGACAGAGAACACTGAAGCTTTCTTT. It specifies CASSVTENTEAFF.

The chain carries TRBV9 and TRBJ2-3; no clear D. Germline V gene data show CDR1 as SGDLS and CDR2 as YYNGEE. This CDR3 is built from 14 residues. The V end was cut by 4 bases, the J end by 4 bases, with 13 bases between. The CDR3 nucleotides are TGTGCCAGCAGCCAGACCGAGGTACCAGATACGCAGTATTTT. Translation gives CASSQTEVPDTQYF.

V and J are TRBV19 and TRBJ1-1; D is undetermined. Germline-derived CDR1 and CDR2 are LNHDA and SQIVND (reference sequence). V was trimmed by 7 bases and J by 8 bases, leaving 17 bases between them. The CDR3 totals 13 residues. As DNA, the CDR3 is TGTGCCAGTAACACCGCAGGAGGGATGGAAGCTTTCTTT. Encoded protein: CASNTAGGMEAFF.

This chain uses TRBV5-1 with TRBJ2-3; D remains ambiguous. The CDR3 runs 14 residues. V was trimmed by 7 bases and J by 6 bases, leaving 18 bases between them. Per germline, CDR1 SGHRS and CDR2 YFSETQ. In DNA form, the CDR3 reads TGCGCCAGCCTCTTCGGACCGGCTTCCGATACGCAGTATTTT. This gives the protein CASLFGPASDTQYF.

The genes are TRBV7-6 and TRBJ2-3; D may be TRBD1 or TRBD2 (6 bases each). Per germline, CDR1 SGHVS and CDR2 FNYEAQ. The CDR3 contains 16 residues. V was trimmed by 5 bases and J by 0 bases, leaving 15 bases between them. CDR3 nucleotides: TGTGCCAGCAGCCTATTCGGGGGCCCTAGCACAGATACGCAGTATTTT. It specifies CASSLFGGPSTDTQYF.

This clone appeared a single time. The J gene is TRBJ1-1, the V gene TRBV6-5; maybe TRBD1 (5 bases). The V gene's germline CDR1 is MNHEY and CDR2 SVGAGI. The CDR3 is 15 amino acids. The germline V and J ends were trimmed by 0 bases and 4 bases, with 12 bases remaining between them. CDR3 in amino acids: CASSYSARVGTEAFF. The DNA for the CDR3 is TGTGCCAGCAGTTACTCGGCCAGGGTGGGCACTGAAGCTTTCTTT.

The rearrangement links TRBV7-3 to TRBJ2-1; D is possibly TRBD1 (5 bases). Per the germline V gene, CDR1 is SGHTA and CDR2 is FQGTGA. The V end was cut by 5 bases, the J end by 9 bases, with 14 bases between. This CDR3 has 13 residues. CDR3 nucleotide sequence: TGTGCCAGCAGCATCCGGGCCCAGGGTGAGCAGTTCTTC. It specifies CASSIRAQGEQFF.

The chain links TRBV7-3 to TRBJ1-2; tentatively, D is TRBD1 (5 bases). The CDR3 has 16 residues. Trimming cost V 2 bases and J 2 bases, with 15 bases left between them. CDR1 is SGHTA, CDR2 FQGTGA, per germline. CDR3 region: CASSLGGPGRNYGYTF. CDR3 DNA sequence: TGTGCCAGCAGCTTAGGGGGACCCGGGAGAAACTATGGCTACACCTTC.

This clone was detected once. In the same sample, other DNA sequences code for this CDR3. V and J are TRBV20-1 and TRBJ2-7; D is ambiguous. CDR1 DFQATT and CDR2 SNEGSKA come from the germline V gene (reference sequence). There are 11 residues in the CDR3. Trimming removed 3 bases at V and 3 bases at J, with 6 bases between. The CDR3 coding sequence is TGCAGTGCTAGGGGCAGCTACGAGCAGTACTTC. Amino acids: CSARGSYEQYF.

In regard to this clone: Given a much more abundant clone one base away, this may be a read error. The gene calls are TRBV20-1 and TRBJ2-7; D perhaps matches TRBD2 (5 bases). The germline V gene has CDR1 DFQATT and CDR2 SNEGSKA (reference sequence). The CDR3 is 11 amino acids. The CDR3 region is CSVSGSYEQCF. The CDR3, as DNA: TGCAGTGTAAGCGGCTCCTACGAGCAGTGCTTC.

CDR3 in amino acids: CASSLIQGADTQYF. The CDR3 DNA is TGCGCCAGCAGCTTGATACAGGGCGCAGATACGCAGTATTTT. V gene TRBV5-1 combines with J gene TRBJ2-3; TRBD1 might be the D (6 bases). V was pared by 1 base and J by 4 bases, with 10 bases between. The CDR3 contains 14 residues. Germline-derived CDR1 and CDR2 are SGHRS and YFSETQ.

The rearrangement links TRBV11-2 to TRBJ2-3, with TRBD2 identical over 7 bases. CDR3 length equals 17 residues. Germline values: CDR1 SGHAT, CDR2 FQNNGV. V lost 1 base, J lost 2 bases, and 9 bases stayed unmatched. The CDR3 DNA reads as TGTGCCAGCAGCTTAGGGGCGGGCGGGAGAGACACAGATACGCAGTATTTT. Translation: CASSLGAGGRDTDTQYF.

This chain connects TRBV29-1 to TRBJ2-7, with a tentative D call TRBD1 (5 bases). V shed 5 bases and J shed 1 base, with 12 bases lying between them. Germline-derived CDR1 and CDR2 are SQVTM and ANQGSEA. CDR3 length: 13 residues. The CDR3 region is CSVWTLESYEQYF. CDR3 in DNA: TGCAGCGTTTGGACACTCGAGTCCTACGAGCAGTACTTC.

The chain employs TRBV5-4 and TRBJ2-7; D remains ambiguous. From germline, CDR1 is SGHNT and CDR2 YYREEE (reference sequence). The V end was cut by 4 bases, the J end by 0 bases, with 11 bases between. The CDR3 sequence is 14 residues long. The DNA of the CDR3 is TGTGCCAGCAGCCCGACGGTTAGCTCCTACGAGCAGTACTTC. Its translation: CASSPTVSSYEQYF.